This T cell receptor (beta chain) was retrieved from a study of early T cells in non-severe SARS-CoV-2 infection. There are many counts of this clonotype. Trimming removed 6 bases from V and 2 bases from J, with 6 bases in between. The CDR3 extends over 11 amino acids. Looked up from germline, CDR1 is DFQATT and CDR2 is SNEGSKA (reference sequence). Individual cDNA molecules received unique molecular identifiers. TCRdb ran MiXCR on the 5' RACE reads and lists one entry per CDR3 protein. Of 35,000 to 45,000 distinct CDR3 sequences listed, 5.5% to 8% are singletons. The chain couples TRBV20-1 to TRBJ2-3; D unresolved. Here the sequenced sample was whole blood, taken at baseline. This TCR was recovered from an adult who was a healthcare worker with PCR-confirmed SARS-CoV-2 infection or an uninfected control (not recorded which). CDR3 nucleotides: TGCAGTGCCCAACTCACAGATACGCAGTATTTT. Its translation is CSAQLTDTQYF.